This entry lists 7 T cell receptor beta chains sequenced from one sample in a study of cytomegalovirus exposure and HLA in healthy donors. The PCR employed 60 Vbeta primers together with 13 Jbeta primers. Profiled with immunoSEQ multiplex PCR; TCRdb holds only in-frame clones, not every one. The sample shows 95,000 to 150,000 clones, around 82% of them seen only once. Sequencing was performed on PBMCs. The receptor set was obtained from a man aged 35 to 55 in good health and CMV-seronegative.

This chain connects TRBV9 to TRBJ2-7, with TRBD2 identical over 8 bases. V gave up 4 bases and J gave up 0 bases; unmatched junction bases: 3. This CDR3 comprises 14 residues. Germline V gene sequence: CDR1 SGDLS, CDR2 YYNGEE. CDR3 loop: CASSRAGDSYEQYF. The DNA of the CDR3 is TGTGCCAGCAGCCGAGCGGGGGACTCCTACGAGCAGTACTTC.

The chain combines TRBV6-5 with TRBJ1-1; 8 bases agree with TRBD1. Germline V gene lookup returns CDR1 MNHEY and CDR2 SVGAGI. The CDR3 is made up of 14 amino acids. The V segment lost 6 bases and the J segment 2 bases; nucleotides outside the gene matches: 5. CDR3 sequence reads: CASRPGQGNTEAFF. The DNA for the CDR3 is TGTGCCAGCAGACCCGGACAGGGAAACACTGAAGCTTTCTTT.

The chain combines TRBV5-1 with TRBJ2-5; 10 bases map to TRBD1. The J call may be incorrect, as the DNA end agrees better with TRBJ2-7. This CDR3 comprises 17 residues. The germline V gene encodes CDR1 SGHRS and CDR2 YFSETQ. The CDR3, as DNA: TGCGCCAGCAGCTTCGAGATGGGGACAGGGGCTATCTACGAGCAGTACTTC. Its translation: CASSFEMGTGAIYEQYF.

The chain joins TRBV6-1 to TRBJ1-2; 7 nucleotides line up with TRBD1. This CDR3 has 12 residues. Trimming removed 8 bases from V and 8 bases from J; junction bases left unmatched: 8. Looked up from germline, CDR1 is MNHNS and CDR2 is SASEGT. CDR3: CASSDRVYGYTF. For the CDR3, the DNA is TGTGCCAGCTCAGACAGGGTCTACGGCTACACCTTC.

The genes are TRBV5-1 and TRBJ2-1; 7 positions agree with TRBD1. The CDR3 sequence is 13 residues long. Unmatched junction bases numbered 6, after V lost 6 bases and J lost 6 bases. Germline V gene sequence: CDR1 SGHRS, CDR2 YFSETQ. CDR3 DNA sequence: TGCGCCAGCACGGGACAGACCCTCAATGAGCAGTTCTTC. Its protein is CASTGQTLNEQFF. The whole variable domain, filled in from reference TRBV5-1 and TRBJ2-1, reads KAGVTQTPRYLIKTRGQQVTLSCSPISGHRSVSWYQQTPGQGLQFLFEYFSETQRNKGNFPGRFSGRQFSNSRSEMNVSTLELGDSALYLCASTGQTLNEQFFGPGTRLTVL.

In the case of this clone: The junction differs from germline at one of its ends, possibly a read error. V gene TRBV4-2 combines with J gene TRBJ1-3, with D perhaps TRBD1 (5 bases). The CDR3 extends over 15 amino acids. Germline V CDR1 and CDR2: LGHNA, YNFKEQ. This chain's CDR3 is CASSPLRDSRNTIYF. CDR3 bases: TGTGCCAGCAGCCCACTTAGGGACTCTCGAAACACCATATATTTT.

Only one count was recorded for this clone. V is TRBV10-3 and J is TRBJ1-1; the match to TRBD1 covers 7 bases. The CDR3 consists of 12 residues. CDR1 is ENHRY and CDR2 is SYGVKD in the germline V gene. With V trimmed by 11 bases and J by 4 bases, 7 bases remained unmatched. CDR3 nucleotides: TGTGCCGCCGCAGGGGGGACCACTGAAGCTTTCTTT. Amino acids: CAAAGGTTEAFF.